The TCR beta chain described here comes from a study of blood T cell repertoires in COVID-19. Study-wide context: Sites across the United States, Italy and Spain contributed samples from acute and convalescent COVID-19. In each case, the material was cDNA or gDNA derived from T cells, B-cell-depleted T cells, or PBMCs.

Deletions cut 8 bases from V and 2 bases from J, with 13 bases between. This CDR3 has 14 residues. Germline V gene lookup returns CDR1 LNHDA and CDR2 SQIVND (reference sequence). Methods used by the authors: Nucleated cell counts were estimated from reference gene primer amplification. TCRdb's table, derived via immunoSEQ multiplex PCR, lists solely in-frame clones and lacks some. V and J calls plus clone size are reproduced from that table; the DNA served to infer D and trimming. Of approximately 270,000 clones listed, roughly 85% are singletons. This clonotype was sampled from a man younger than 35 with active or convalescent COVID-19. The chain uses TRBV19 and TRBJ2-1; D perhaps matches TRBD2 (7 bases). The specimen was peripheral blood. CDR3 protein: CASGGGGPYNEQFF. In nucleotides, the CDR3 is TGTGCCAGTGGCGGCGGGGGCCCCTACAATGAGCAGTTCTTC.